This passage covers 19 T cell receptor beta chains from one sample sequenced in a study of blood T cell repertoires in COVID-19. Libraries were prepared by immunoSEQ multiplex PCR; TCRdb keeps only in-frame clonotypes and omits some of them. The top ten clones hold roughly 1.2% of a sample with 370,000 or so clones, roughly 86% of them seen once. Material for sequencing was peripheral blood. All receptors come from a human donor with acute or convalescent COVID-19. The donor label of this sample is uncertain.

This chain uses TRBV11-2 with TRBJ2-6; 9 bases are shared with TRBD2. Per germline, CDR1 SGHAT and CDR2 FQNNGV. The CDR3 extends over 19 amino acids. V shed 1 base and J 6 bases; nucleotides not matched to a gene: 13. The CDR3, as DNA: TGTGCCAGCAGCTTAGCGAAGATCCGAAGCGGGAGGTTGGCCAACGTCCTGACTTTC. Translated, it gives CASSLAKIRSGRLANVLTF.

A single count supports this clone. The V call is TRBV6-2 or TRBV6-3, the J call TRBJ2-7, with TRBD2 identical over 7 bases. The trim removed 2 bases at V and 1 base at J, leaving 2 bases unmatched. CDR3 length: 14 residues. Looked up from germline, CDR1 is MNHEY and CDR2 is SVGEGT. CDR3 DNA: TGTGCCAGCAGTTACGGGGGGGTTTCCTACGAGCAGTACTTC. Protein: CASSYGGVSYEQYF.

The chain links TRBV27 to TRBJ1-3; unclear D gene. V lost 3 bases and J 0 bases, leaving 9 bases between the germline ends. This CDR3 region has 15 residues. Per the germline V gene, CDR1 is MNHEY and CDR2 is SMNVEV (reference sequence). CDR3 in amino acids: CASSLSGLSGNTIYF. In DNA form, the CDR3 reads TGTGCCAGCAGTTTGTCAGGCCTCTCTGGAAACACCATATATTTT.

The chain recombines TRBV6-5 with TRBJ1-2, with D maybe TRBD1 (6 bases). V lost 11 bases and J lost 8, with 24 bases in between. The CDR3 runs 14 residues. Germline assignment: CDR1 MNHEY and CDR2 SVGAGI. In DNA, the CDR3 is TGTGCCGTATCCATTAACAGGGATTTTTGGGGCTACACCTTC. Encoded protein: CAVSINRDFWGYTF.

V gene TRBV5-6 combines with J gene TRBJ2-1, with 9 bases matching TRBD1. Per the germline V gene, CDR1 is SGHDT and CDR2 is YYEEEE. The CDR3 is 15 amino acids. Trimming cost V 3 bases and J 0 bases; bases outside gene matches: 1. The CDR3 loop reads CASSWDRASYNEQFF. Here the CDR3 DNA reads TGTGCCAGCAGCTGGGACAGGGCCTCCTACAATGAGCAGTTCTTC.

CDR3: CAWSVLRGEKLFF. CDR3 DNA sequence: TGTGCCTGGAGTGTACTAAGAGGTGAAAAACTGTTTTTT. The chain couples TRBV30 to TRBJ1-4; D is uncertain. Germline CDR1 is GTSNPN and CDR2 is SVGIG (reference sequence). V lost 0 bases and J lost 7, with 9 bases in between. This CDR3 has 13 residues.

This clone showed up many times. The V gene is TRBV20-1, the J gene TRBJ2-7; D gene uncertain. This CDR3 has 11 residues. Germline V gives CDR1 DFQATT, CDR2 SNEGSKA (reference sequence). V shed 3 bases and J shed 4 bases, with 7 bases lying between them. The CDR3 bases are TGCAGTGCTAGTCGGTCTTACGAGCAGTACTTC. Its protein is CSASRSYEQYF.

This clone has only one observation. CDR3 coding DNA: TGTGCCAGCGCTGGGGGCGGGAGGGCACCCTACGAGCAGTACTTC. This translates into CASAGGGRAPYEQYF. This chain uses TRBV11-3 with TRBJ2-7, with 9 bases identical to TRBD2. Germline-derived CDR1 and CDR2 are SGHNT and YENEEA. The CDR3 contains 15 residues. The ends lost 8 bases at V and 2 bases at J; junction bases unmatched: 10.

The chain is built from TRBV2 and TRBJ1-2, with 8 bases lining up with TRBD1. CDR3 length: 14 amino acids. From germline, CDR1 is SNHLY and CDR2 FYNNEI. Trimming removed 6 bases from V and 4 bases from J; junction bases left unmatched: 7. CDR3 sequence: CASSATGGGYGYTF. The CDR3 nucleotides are TGTGCCAGCAGCGCAACAGGGGGAGGCTATGGCTACACCTTC.

In DNA, the CDR3 is TGTGCCAGCAGCTTGAAGGCTAGCGGAGCGAACACCGGGGAGCTGTTTTTT. Its protein product is CASSLKASGANTGELFF. This chain uses TRBV5-4 with TRBJ2-2; 7 bases match TRBD2. This CDR3 contains 17 residues. Trimming took 1 base from V and 0 from J; bases not matched to a gene: 6. Germline-derived CDR1 and CDR2 are SGHNT and YYREEE (reference sequence).

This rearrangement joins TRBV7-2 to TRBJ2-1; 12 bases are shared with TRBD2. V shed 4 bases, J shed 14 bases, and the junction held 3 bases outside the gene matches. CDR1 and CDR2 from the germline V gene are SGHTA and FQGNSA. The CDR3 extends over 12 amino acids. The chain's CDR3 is CASSSRTSGEFF. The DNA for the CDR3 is TGTGCCAGCAGCTCCCGGACTAGCGGGGAGTTCTTC.

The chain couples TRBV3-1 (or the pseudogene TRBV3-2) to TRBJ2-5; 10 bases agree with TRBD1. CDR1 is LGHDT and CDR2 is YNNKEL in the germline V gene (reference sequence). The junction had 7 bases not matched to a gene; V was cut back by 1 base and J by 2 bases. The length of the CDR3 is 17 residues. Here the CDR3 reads CASSQGDRGVWQETQYF. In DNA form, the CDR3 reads TGTGCCAGCAGCCAAGGGGACAGGGGAGTTTGGCAAGAGACCCAGTACTTC.

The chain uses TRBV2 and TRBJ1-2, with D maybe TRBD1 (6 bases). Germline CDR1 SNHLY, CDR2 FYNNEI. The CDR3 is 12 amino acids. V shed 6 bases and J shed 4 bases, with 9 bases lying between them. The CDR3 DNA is TGTGCCAGCAGAGCGGACAGCTATGGCTACACCTTC. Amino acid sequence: CASRADSYGYTF.

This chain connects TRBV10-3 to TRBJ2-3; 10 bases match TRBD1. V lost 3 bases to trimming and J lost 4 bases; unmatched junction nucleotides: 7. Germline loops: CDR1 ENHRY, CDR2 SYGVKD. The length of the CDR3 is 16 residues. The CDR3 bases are TGTGCCATCAGTGACGGACAGGGGGTGTTTGCAGATACGCAGTATTTT. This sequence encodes CAISDGQGVFADTQYF.

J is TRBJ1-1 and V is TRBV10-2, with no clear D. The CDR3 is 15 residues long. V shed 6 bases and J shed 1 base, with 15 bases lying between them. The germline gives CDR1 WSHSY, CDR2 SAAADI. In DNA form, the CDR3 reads TGCGCCAGCAGGGTGGCGGCAGGAGGGAACACTGAAGCTTTCTTT. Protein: CASRVAAGGNTEAFF.

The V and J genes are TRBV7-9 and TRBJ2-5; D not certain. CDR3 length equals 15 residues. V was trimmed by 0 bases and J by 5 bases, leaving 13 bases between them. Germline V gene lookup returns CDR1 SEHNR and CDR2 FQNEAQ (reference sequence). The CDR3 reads CASSLAVSGLETQYF. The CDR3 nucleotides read TGTGCCAGCAGCTTAGCAGTTTCAGGATTGGAGACCCAGTACTTC.

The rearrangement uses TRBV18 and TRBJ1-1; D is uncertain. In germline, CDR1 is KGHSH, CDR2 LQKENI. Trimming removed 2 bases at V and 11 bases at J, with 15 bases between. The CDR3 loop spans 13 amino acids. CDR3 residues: CASSPLSSEEAFF. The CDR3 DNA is TGTGCCAGCTCACCATTGTCTTCGGAGGAGGCTTTCTTT.

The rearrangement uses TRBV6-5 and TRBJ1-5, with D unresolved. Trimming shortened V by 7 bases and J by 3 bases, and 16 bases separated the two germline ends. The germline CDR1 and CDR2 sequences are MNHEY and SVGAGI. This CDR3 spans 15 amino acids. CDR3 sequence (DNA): TGTGCCAGCACAAGTTGGAGCACGGCCAATCAGCCCCAGCATTTT. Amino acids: CASTSWSTANQPQHF.

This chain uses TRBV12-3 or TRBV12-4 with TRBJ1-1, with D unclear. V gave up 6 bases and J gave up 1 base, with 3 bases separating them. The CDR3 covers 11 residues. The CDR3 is CASSKNTEAFF. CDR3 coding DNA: TGTGCCAGCAGCAAGAACACTGAAGCTTTCTTT.